This TCR beta chain came from a study of blood T cells in healthy people across ages. Study-wide results and caveats: Researchers judged that diversity estimates from one million T cells fell short of true values.

Sample-barcoded 5' priming and a J-beta primer mix drove a second PCR of 7 to 11 cycles. TCRdb itself ran the 5' RACE reads through MiXCR, one entry per CDR3 protein. The repertoire holds some 790,000 distinct CDR3 sequences, with 29% as singletons. Details on this clonotype: What it recognizes is unknown.

Trimming cost V 5 bases and J 4 bases, with 9 bases left between them. This CDR3 comprises 13 residues. Germline CDR1 reads LGHNA; CDR2 reads YNFKEQ. This TCR came from an elderly woman in good health. This chain links TRBV4-2 with TRBJ1-3; D unclear. Sequencing was carried out using blood. CDR3 DNA sequence: TGTGCCAGCAGCTCCGACCAGGGAAACACCATATATTTT. It translates to CASSSDQGNTIYF.